The 29 T cell receptor beta chains listed next were all sequenced from one sample in a study of identical twins. TCRdb re-analysed the 5' RACE reads in MiXCR, keeping a single row per CDR3 protein. The sample shows roughly 260,000 distinct CDR3 sequences, approximately 7.9% of them seen only once. A further study also used this sample, focusing on yellow fever vaccine responses in identical twins.

The sequenced sample was CD8+ T cells sorted from blood. Receptors originate from a woman in her late teens or twenties in good health.

J is TRBJ2-1 and V is TRBV6-5; the match to TRBD2 covers 11 bases. The germline V gene encodes CDR1 MNHEY and CDR2 SVGAGI. V dropped 1 base and J dropped 9; count of bases not matched to a gene: 14. There are 18 residues in the CDR3. The DNA of the CDR3 is TGTGCCAGCAGTTACTATCTTGGGTCTAGCGGGAGGTTCAGTGAGCAGTTCTTC. As protein: CASSYYLGSSGRFSEQFF.

Many counts were recorded for this clonotype. This chain joins TRBV28 and TRBJ2-1, with 12 bases fitting TRBD2. CDR1 is MDHEN and CDR2 is SYDVKM in the germline V gene. The CDR3 covers 19 residues. Trimming at V came to 3 bases and at J to 7 bases, leaving 16 bases not matched to a gene. The CDR3 loop reads CASSFVTSGRMGSMNEQFF. CDR3 nucleotides: TGTGCCAGCAGTTTTGTTACTAGCGGGAGGATGGGATCTATGAATGAGCAGTTCTTC.

The sample holds a few counts of this clonotype. This chain joins TRBV11-2 and TRBJ2-6; either TRBD1 or TRBD2 may supply D (6 bases each). The germline V and J ends were trimmed by 5 bases and 1 base, with 18 bases remaining between them. This CDR3 has 18 amino acids. CDR1 and CDR2 (germline): SGHAT, FQNNGV. For the CDR3, the DNA is TGTGCCAGCAGCCTTAACAGGGTGGGGACTTCTGGGGCCAACGTCCTGACTTTC. Protein sequence: CASSLNRVGTSGANVLTF.

The chain couples TRBV15 to TRBJ2-7, with D unresolved. CDR3 length: 11 residues. V was shortened by 0 bases and J by 10 bases, with 7 bases between the two germline ends. CDR1 is LNHNV and CDR2 is YYDKDF in the germline V gene (reference sequence). The CDR3 region is CATSRDGYQYF. The CDR3 bases are TGTGCCACCAGCAGAGATGGGTACCAGTACTTC. Drawing the rest from reference TRBV15 and TRBJ2-7, the complete variable domain is DAMVIQNPRYQVTQFGKPVTLSCSQTLNHNVMYWYQQKSSQAPKLLFHYYDKDFNNEADTPDNFQSRRPNTSFCFLDIRSPGLGDTAMYLCATSRDGYQYFGPGTRLTVT.

This clonotype was seen only a few times. The chain is built from TRBV9 and TRBJ1-5, with 9 bases identical to TRBD1. The CDR3 spans 15 residues. Trimming removed 0 bases from V and 5 bases from J; junction bases left unmatched: 3. Germline CDR1 is SGDLS and CDR2 is YYNGEE. CDR3 loop: CASSVGGTGHQPQHF. The CDR3 nucleotides read TGTGCCAGCAGCGTAGGGGGGACAGGGCATCAGCCCCAGCATTTT.

This clonotype came up a few times. The V call is TRBV12-3 or TRBV12-4, the J call TRBJ2-3; 9 bases agree with TRBD2. The CDR3 loop spans 17 amino acids. After removal of 5 bases from V and 0 bases from J, the junction contained 9 bases not matched to a gene. CDR3 protein: CASSPPGAGGSTDTQYF. The DNA for the CDR3 is TGTGCCAGCAGTCCGCCGGGGGCGGGGGGGAGCACAGATACGCAGTATTTT.

The gene calls are TRBV28 and TRBJ2-7; D unresolved. CDR3 length: 15 residues. The germline gives CDR1 MDHEN, CDR2 SYDVKM. V was shortened by 6 bases and J by 0 bases, with 15 bases between the two germline ends. For the CDR3, the DNA is TGTGCCAGCAGCCGGAGTGGGGTGAACTCCTACGAGCAGTACTTC. This codes for CASSRSGVNSYEQYF.

The rearrangement links TRBV29-1 to TRBJ1-2, with D unresolved. Trimming left V 4 bases short and J 5 bases short, with 5 bases between. This CDR3 has 10 residues. Germline CDR1 and CDR2: SQVTM and ANQGSEA. CDR3 region: CSVGTYGYTF. The CDR3 nucleotides are TGCAGCGTTGGAACGTATGGCTACACCTTC. The full variable domain, its missing parts supplied by reference TRBV29-1 and TRBJ1-2, is SAVISQKPSRDICQRGTSLTIQCQVDSQVTMMFWYRQQPGQSLTLIATANQGSEATYESGFVIDKFPISRPNLTFSTLTVSNMSPEDSSIYLCSVGTYGYTFGSGTRLTVV.

V gene TRBV7-2 combines with J gene TRBJ1-5; TRBD1 is a possible D gene (6 bases). V was shortened by 3 bases and J by 4 bases, with 13 bases between the two germline ends. Germline V gives CDR1 SGHTA, CDR2 FQGNSA. The CDR3 has 15 residues. CDR3 in DNA: TGTGCCAGCAGCTTTACCCCTGGACAGAATCAGCCCCAGCATTTT. Translated: CASSFTPGQNQPQHF.

The table lists this clonotype with a few counts. This chain uses TRBV11-2 with TRBJ2-3; TRBD2 is a possible D gene (5 bases). The germline CDR1 and CDR2 sequences are SGHAT and FQNNGV. The CDR3 runs to 14 residues. V was pared by 4 bases and J by 6 bases, with 14 bases between. The CDR3 loop is CASSSQRTLDTQYF. The CDR3 DNA sequence: TGTGCCAGCAGCTCGCAACGGACTCTGGATACGCAGTATTTT.

The chain employs TRBV20-1 and TRBJ2-7; TRBD2 agrees at 12 bases. Germline CDR1 reads DFQATT; CDR2 reads SNEGSKA (reference sequence). This CDR3 has 17 residues. V gave up 6 bases and J gave up 0 bases; unmatched junction bases: 12. As DNA, the CDR3 is TGCAGTGCCATCGGACTAGCGGGAATACAACACTCCTACGAGCAGTACTTC. This gives the protein CSAIGLAGIQHSYEQYF.

This clonotype was observed a handful of times. V gene TRBV7-8 combines with J gene TRBJ2-2; possible D gene TRBD1, 8 bases. CDR1 and CDR2 from the germline V gene are SGHVS and FQNEAQ. Trimming cost V 3 bases and J 4 bases, with 15 bases left between them. CDR3 length: 16 amino acids. CDR3 sequence reads: CASSLNRGRGTGELFF. As DNA, the CDR3 is TGTGCCAGCAGCTTGAACAGGGGGAGGGGCACCGGGGAGCTGTTTTTT.

This clonotype was counted many times. V and J are TRBV7-8 and TRBJ2-7; no firm D call. Germline CDR1 reads SGHVS; CDR2 reads FQNEAQ. Between the trimmed V and J ends, which lost 1 base and 5 bases, there was a span of 12 bases. CDR3 length: 14 amino acids. CDR3 nucleotide sequence: TGTGCCAGCAGCTTAGATGGGGTTTTGGACGAGCAGTACGTC. Encoded protein: CASSLDGVLDEQYV.

The chain joins TRBV7-6 to TRBJ2-7, with unresolved D. V was clipped by 2 bases and J by 7 bases, with 12 bases between them. Per germline, CDR1 SGHVS and CDR2 FNYEAQ. The CDR3 is 13 amino acids. The CDR3 spells CASSLTRAREQYF. For the CDR3, the DNA is TGTGCCAGCAGCTTAACCCGGGCGAGGGAGCAGTACTTC.

This clonotype has a count of ten or more. V usage is TRBV3-1 and J usage is TRBJ2-3, with 8 bases fitting TRBD1. V shed 0 bases, J shed 6 bases, and the junction held 8 bases outside the gene matches. The CDR3 loop spans 16 amino acids. Germline V gives CDR1 LGHDT, CDR2 YNNKEL (reference sequence). Here the CDR3 reads CASSQDQRTGTDTQYF. CDR3 DNA: TGTGCCAGCAGCCAAGACCAGCGGACAGGGACCGATACGCAGTATTTT.

This clonotype was counted many times. The chain combines TRBV25-1 with TRBJ2-3; perhaps TRBD2 as D (6 bases). The CDR3 length is 15 residues. V was shortened by 8 bases and J by 2 bases, with 17 bases between the two germline ends. Germline lookup yields CDR1 MGHDK and CDR2 SYGVNS. DNA of the CDR3: TGTGCCAGCCGTACCGCCGGGACTTTCACAGATACGCAGTATTTT. It yields the protein CASRTAGTFTDTQYF.

The chain carries TRBV4-1 and TRBJ2-3; D ambiguous. CDR1 and CDR2 from the germline V gene are MGHRA and YSYEKL. Deletions cut 0 bases from V and 4 bases from J, with 11 bases between. The CDR3 covers 15 residues. The CDR3 bases are TGCGCCAGCAGCCAAGAACCGGGTGCCGCAGATACGCAGTATTTT. Its protein is CASSQEPGAADTQYF.

This chain connects TRBV2 to TRBJ2-1; 9 nucleotides agree with TRBD1. Losses at the gene ends were 6 bases for V and 9 bases for J; bases not matched to a gene: 12. Germline V gene lookup returns CDR1 SNHLY and CDR2 FYNNEI. This CDR3 is built from 15 residues. The CDR3 coding sequence is TGTGCCAGCAGCCGTCCGGGACAGGGCGTAATTGAGCAGTTCTTC. Amino acids: CASSRPGQGVIEQFF.

The rearrangement uses TRBV9 and TRBJ2-7, with TRBD2 matching over 9 bases. The CDR3 is 15 amino acids. J was trimmed by 3 bases and V by 3 bases; bases with no gene match: 7. Germline V lookup: CDR1 SGDLS, CDR2 YYNGEE. The CDR3, as DNA: TGTGCCAGCAGCGAGGGGGGTAGCGGGAGCTACGAGCAGTACTTC. Translated: CASSEGGSGSYEQYF.

The chain is built from TRBV12-3 or TRBV12-4 and TRBJ1-2; weak D call: TRBD1 (5 bases). V was shortened by 3 bases and J by 3 bases, with 14 bases between the two germline ends. CDR3 length equals 15 residues. The CDR3 region is CASSFEGDRDYGYTF. The CDR3, as DNA: TGTGCCAGCAGTTTTGAGGGTGACAGAGACTATGGCTACACCTTC.

This clonotype was seen more than once but under ten times. The chain joins TRBV24-1 to TRBJ1-1; D unclear. The CDR3 loop spans 13 amino acids. Germline lookup yields CDR1 KGHDR and CDR2 SFDVKD. V gave up 7 bases and J gave up 4 bases, with 12 bases separating them. This CDR3 reads CATRSGARTEAFF. CDR3 DNA: TGTGCCACCAGAAGCGGTGCGCGCACTGAAGCTTTCTTT.

This clonotype came up a few times. V is TRBV28 and J is TRBJ2-1; TRBD2 agrees at 12 bases. Trimming cost V 7 bases and J 8 bases; bases outside gene matches: 12. Germline V gives CDR1 MDHEN, CDR2 SYDVKM. The CDR3 runs to 16 residues. The CDR3 nucleotides read TGTGCCAGCACCCTTTCCCTAGCGGGGGGGGTCTATGAGCAGTTCTTC. This sequence encodes CASTLSLAGGVYEQFF.

This clonotype was recorded a few times. V is TRBV27 and J is TRBJ1-2, with D perhaps TRBD1 (5 bases). The V end was cut by 5 bases, the J end by 6 bases, with 13 bases between. Germline V gene lookup returns CDR1 MNHEY and CDR2 SMNVEV (reference sequence). The CDR3 contains 13 residues. The CDR3 protein is CASSPRQKNGYTF. CDR3 sequence (DNA): TGTGCCAGCAGTCCTCGACAGAAGAATGGCTACACCTTC.

This clonotype occurred a few times. The rearrangement joins TRBV6-1 to TRBJ2-3; possibly TRBD2 for D (6 bases). CDR1 is MNHNS, CDR2 SASEGT, per germline. V dropped 8 bases and J dropped 4 bases, with 19 bases sitting between them. The CDR3 has 15 residues. In DNA form, the CDR3 reads TGTGCCAGCCGGGACTTACCGACCGGCGCAGATACGCAGTATTTT. This encodes CASRDLPTGADTQYF.

This clonotype was detected only a few times. This rearrangement joins TRBV10-1 to TRBJ2-7, with D tentatively TRBD1 (6 bases). CDR3 length: 15 amino acids. V lost 2 bases and J lost 3, with 14 bases in between. The germline gives CDR1 WNHNN, CDR2 SYGVQD (reference sequence). CDR3: CASSEEGSGVYEQYF. CDR3 coding DNA: TGCGCCAGCAGTGAGGAGGGATCAGGGGTCTACGAGCAGTACTTC.

This clonotype was detected only a few times. This chain connects TRBV28 to TRBJ2-4, with TRBD2 matching 9 bases. This CDR3 contains 17 residues. Germline-derived CDR1 and CDR2 are MDHEN and SYDVKM. Losses at the gene ends were 4 bases for V and 1 base for J; bases not matched to a gene: 8. The CDR3 DNA is TGTGCCAGCAGTTCCCGGGGTAGCGGGAGTGCCAAAAACATTCAGTACTTC. Translation: CASSSRGSGSAKNIQYF.

This clonotype was counted many times. This chain uses TRBV12-3 or TRBV12-4 with TRBJ2-7; tentative D call: TRBD1 (6 bases). V was trimmed by 4 bases and J by 0 bases, leaving 10 bases between them. The CDR3 is made up of 14 amino acids. The CDR3 coding sequence is TGTGCCAGCAGTTATGGACAGTTCTCCTACGAGCAGTACTTC. Its translation: CASSYGQFSYEQYF.

This clonotype was seen repeatedly, ten times or more. The V gene is TRBV5-1, the J gene TRBJ2-2, with D perhaps TRBD2 (5 bases). The CDR3 loop spans 16 amino acids. The ends were cut back, 1 base at V and 0 bases at J, with 10 bases in the middle. Germline-derived CDR1 and CDR2 are SGHRS and YFSETQ. The CDR3 reads CASSLLDLPNTGELFF. For the CDR3, the DNA is TGCGCCAGCAGCTTGCTGGACTTACCGAACACCGGGGAGCTGTTTTTT. Full variable domain (missing parts from reference TRBV5-1 and TRBJ2-2): KAGVTQTPRYLIKTRGQQVTLSCSPISGHRSVSWYQQTPGQGLQFLFEYFSETQRNKGNFPGRFSGRQFSNSRSEMNVSTLELGDSALYLCASSLLDLPNTGELFFGEGSRLTVL.

V gene TRBV20-1 combines with J gene TRBJ1-2, with D perhaps TRBD1 (6 bases). The CDR3 is made up of 12 amino acids. V lost 5 bases, J lost 6 bases, and 13 bases lay in between. Germline V gives CDR1 DFQATT, CDR2 SNEGSKA (reference sequence). CDR3 residues: CSAPGDVDGYTF. The CDR3 DNA follows: TGCAGTGCTCCAGGGGACGTGGATGGCTACACCTTC.